These T cell receptor beta chains were read from a single sample in a study of control samples from healthy donors and cancer patients. Measured with immunoSEQ multiplex PCR; TCRdb has only the in-frame clones, and not every one. The table lists some 130,000 clones, less than 95% of them singletons. The specimen was blood. Receptors originate from a young man in good health. Each CDR3 is given with its conserved first and last residue. A D gene is named only where the DNA matches it firmly. For some rows the clone size is stated as once, few or many, or as a class when expanded; others skip it.

CASSPLGGKLFF,TGCGCCAGCAGCCCGCTTGGAGGGAAACTGTTTTTT,TRBV4-1,.,TRBJ1-4,.
CASSFLRQGETQYF,TGTGCCAGCAGCTTCCTGAGACAGGGAGAGACCCAGTACTTC,TRBV11-2,.,TRBJ2-5,TRBD1
CASSTRTGDFYGYTF,TGTGCCAGCAGTACCCGGACAGGTGATTTCTATGGCTACACCTTC,TRBV28,.,TRBJ1-2,TRBD1
CASSLGPPYEQYF,TGTGCCAGCAGCTTAGGACCTCCCTACGAGCAGTACTTC,TRBV11-2,.,TRBJ2-7,.
CASRADPNQPQHF,TGTGCCAGTAGAGCCGACCCGAATCAGCCCCAGCATTTT,TRBV19,.,TRBJ1-5,.
CASRGDSPHGYTF,TGTGCCAGCAGGGGGGACTCGCCCCATGGCTACACCTTC,TRBV2,.,TRBJ1-2,.
CASSITGVDTEAFF,TGCGCCAGCAGCATAACAGGGGTGGACACTGAAGCTTTCTTT,TRBV5-1,.,TRBJ1-1,TRBD1
CASSSSGRGQFF,TGTGCCAGCAGTTCCTCAGGAAGAGGGCAGTTCTTC,TRBV28,.,TRBJ2-1,.
CASSLSSRGPQYF,TGTGCCAGCAGTTTATCGAGCAGGGGACCGCAGTATTTT,TRBV27,.,TRBJ2-3,.
CSVPTLDGVLANEKLFF,TGCAGCGTTCCAACCCTGGACGGAGTACTCGCCAATGAAAAACTGTTTTTT,TRBV29-1,.,TRBJ1-4,.
CASSTMTGNNEQFF,TGCGCCAGCAGCACAATGACAGGGAACAATGAGCAGTTCTTC,TRBV5-1,.,TRBJ2-1,TRBD1
CASSLTSALTTDTQYF,TGTGCCAGCAGCTTGACTAGCGCCCTCACCACAGATACGCAGTATTTT,TRBV7-2,once,TRBJ2-3,TRBD2
CASTGTLNTGELFF,TGTGCCAGCACCGGGACACTTAACACCGGGGAGCTGTTTTTT,TRBV27,.,TRBJ2-2,.
CAISEFPRPSGNTIYF,TGTGCCATCAGTGAGTTCCCCCGGCCCTCTGGAAACACCATATATTTT,TRBV10-3,once,TRBJ1-3,.
CASITGGYTEAFF,TGTGCCAGTATAACAGGGGGGTACACTGAAGCTTTCTTT,TRBV19,.,TRBJ1-1,TRBD1
CASSLGTTHGYTF,TGTGCCAGCAGTCTTGGGACAACGCATGGCTACACCTTC,TRBV2,.,TRBJ1-2,.
CASSPTNLGQDVADTQYF,TGTGCCAGCAGCCCGACGAATCTGGGACAGGACGTCGCAGATACGCAGTATTTT,TRBV7-9,.,TRBJ2-3,TRBD1
CASNLGDTGELFF,TGTGCCAGCAACCTAGGGGACACCGGGGAGCTGTTTTTT,TRBV6-5,.,TRBJ2-2,.
CASSLQGQTYTGELFF,TGTGCCAGCAGTCTGCAGGGACAGACTTACACCGGGGAGCTGTTTTTT,TRBV6-2/TRBV6-3,.,TRBJ2-2,TRBD1
CASSFGLAGGFYNEQFF,TGCGCCAGCAGCTTCGGGTTAGCGGGGGGCTTCTACAATGAGCAGTTCTTC,TRBV5-1,.,TRBJ2-1,TRBD2
CASSFAREGGYTF,TGTGCCAGCAGCTTCGCCAGGGAGGGTGGCTACACCTTC,TRBV7-2,.,TRBJ1-2,.
CASSFGGTATDYEQYF,TGTGCCAGCAGTTTTGGGGGAACTGCGACTGACTACGAGCAGTACTTC,TRBV5-5,.,TRBJ2-7,.
CASSLRSGNTGELFF,TGTGCCAGCAGCCTAAGGTCCGGGAACACCGGGGAGCTGTTTTTT,TRBV7-2,.,TRBJ2-2,.
CASSLVQGRVDTQYF,TGTGCCAGCAGTTTAGTCCAGGGTAGGGTAGATACGCAGTATTTT,TRBV28,.,TRBJ2-3,.
CAWMTGDNSPLHF,TGTGCCTGGATGACAGGGGACAATTCACCCCTCCACTTT,TRBV30,.,TRBJ1-6,TRBD1
CASSITGSNQPQHF,TGTGCCAGTAGTATAACGGGTAGCAATCAGCCCCAGCATTTT,TRBV19,.,TRBJ1-5,.
CASSPQGPNYGYTF,TGTGCCAGCTCACCACAGGGACCTAACTATGGCTACACCTTC,TRBV18,.,TRBJ1-2,.
CASSHQGIMNTEAFF,TGTGCCAGCAGCCATCAGGGAATCATGAACACTGAAGCTTTCTTT,TRBV3-1/TRBV3-2,.,TRBJ1-1,.
CASSESGHLPPANYGYTF,TGTGCCAGCAGTGAGTCGGGACACTTACCACCAGCGAACTATGGCTACACCTTC,TRBV2,once,TRBJ1-2,.
CASSHLQGSNSPLHF,TGCGCCAGCAGCCATTTACAGGGCTCTAATTCACCCCTCCACTTT,TRBV5-1,once,TRBJ1-6,.
CASSPRQGGSYGYTF,TGTGCCAGCAGTCCCAGACAGGGAGGTTCCTATGGCTACACCTTC,TRBV6-2/TRBV6-3,.,TRBJ1-2,TRBD1
CASSYGRGSSYEQYF,TGTGCCAGCAGTTACGGCAGGGGGAGCTCCTACGAGCAGTACTTC,TRBV6-5,.,TRBJ2-7,TRBD1
CASSSPYIHTQYF,TGTGCCAGCAGCTCGCCCTACATCCATACGCAGTATTTT,TRBV7-6,.,TRBJ2-3,.
CASREGNTIYF,TGTGCCAGCAGGGAGGGAAACACCATATATTTT,TRBV12-3/TRBV12-4,.,TRBJ1-3,.
CASSQDPSGGTDTQYF,TGCGCCAGCAGCCAAGACCCTAGCGGGGGTACAGATACGCAGTATTTT,TRBV4-1,.,TRBJ2-3,TRBD2
CASSLSGGRTDTQYF,TGTGCCAGCAGCCTGTCGGGGGGCCGCACAGATACGCAGTATTTT,TRBV7-3,.,TRBJ2-3,.
CASSLAASSNEKLFF,TGTGCCAGCAGCTTAGCAGCTTCGAGTAATGAAAAACTGTTTTTT,TRBV7-9,.,TRBJ1-4,.
CASSFARGHTF,TGTGCCAGCAGTTTCGCCAGGGGGCACACCTTC,TRBV12-3/TRBV12-4,.,TRBJ1-2,TRBD1
CASSASRDRGLLDSNQPQHF,TGTGCCAGCAGCGCTTCCCGGGACAGGGGCCTTCTTGATAGCAATCAGCCCCAGCATTTT,TRBV21-1,.,TRBJ1-5,.
CASSALSGGGAGETQYF,TGTGCCAGCAGCGCCCTCTCCGGCGGGGGGGCGGGAGAGACCCAGTACTTC,TRBV11-2,.,TRBJ2-5,TRBD2
CASSLTAGSGATNEKLFF,TGTGCCAGCAGCCTCACCGCGGGTTCAGGTGCAACTAATGAAAAACTGTTTTTT,TRBV7-2,.,TRBJ1-4,.
CASSLRTPQETQYF,TGTGCCAGCAGCTTGCGGACGCCCCAAGAGACCCAGTACTTC,TRBV5-6,.,TRBJ2-5,.
CSVAHRAAYGYTF,TGCAGCGTTGCACACAGGGCGGCCTATGGCTACACCTTC,TRBV29-1,few,TRBJ1-2,.
CASSPRQASPLHF,TGTGCCAGCAGTCCCCGACAAGCTTCACCCCTCCACTTT,TRBV6-2/TRBV6-3,.,TRBJ1-6,.
CASSYSRGGFF,TGTGCCAGCAGTTACTCTAGAGGTGGGTTCTTC,TRBV6-5,.,TRBJ2-1,.
CASSRRGAGDYNEQFF,TGCGCCAGCAGCCGGCGGGGAGCGGGGGACTACAATGAGCAGTTCTTC,TRBV5-1,.,TRBJ2-1,TRBD2
CASSPRFGSGELFF,TGCGCCAGCAGCCCGAGATTCGGGTCAGGGGAGCTGTTTTTT,TRBV4-3,.,TRBJ2-2,.
CASSNRGAANEKLFF,TGCGCCAGCAGCAATCGCGGGGCAGCTAATGAAAAACTGTTTTTT,TRBV4-1,.,TRBJ1-4,.